This TCR beta chain comes out of a study of blood T cell repertoires in COVID-19. J lost 4 bases, V lost 6 bases, and 4 bases had no gene match. The CDR3 runs 14 residues. From germline, CDR1 is MDHEN and CDR2 SYDVKM. Method: immunoSEQ multiplex PCR; TCRdb's copy keeps in-frame clones and lacks some. Of some 160,000 clones in the sample, 84% are singletons; the top ten hold about 8%. This chain uses TRBV28 with TRBJ1-3; 9 nucleotides match TRBD1. The receptor was isolated from a woman in her forties or fifties who had recovered from COVID-19. The sequenced material came from PBMCs or T cells enriched from blood (not recorded which). Here the CDR3 DNA reads TGTGCCAGCAGGGGGACAGGGACAGGAAACACCATATATTTT. This encodes CASRGTGTGNTIYF.